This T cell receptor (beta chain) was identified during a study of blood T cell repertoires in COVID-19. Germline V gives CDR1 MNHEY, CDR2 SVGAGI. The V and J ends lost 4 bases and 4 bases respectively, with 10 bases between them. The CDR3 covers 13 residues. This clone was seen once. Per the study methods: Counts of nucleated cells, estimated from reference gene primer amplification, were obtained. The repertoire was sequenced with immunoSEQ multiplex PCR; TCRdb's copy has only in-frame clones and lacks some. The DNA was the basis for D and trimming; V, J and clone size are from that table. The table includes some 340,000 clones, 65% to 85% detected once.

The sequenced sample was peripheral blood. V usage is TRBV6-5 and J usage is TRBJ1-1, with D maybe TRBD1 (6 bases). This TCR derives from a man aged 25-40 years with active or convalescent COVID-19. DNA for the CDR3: TGTGCCAGCAGTTCGCAGGGGAGCACTGAAGCTTTCTTT. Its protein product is CASSSQGSTEAFF.